Described below is a single T cell receptor beta chain sequence and its context. What it binds is unknown. The data were taken from a study of Ad26.COV2.S vaccination and SARS-CoV-2 variants. TCRdb's copy holds only in-frame clones and misses some; the assay was immunoSEQ multiplex PCR. Of about 350,000 clones listed, about 92% are singletons. Study-level points and caveats: Greater spike-specific TCR breadth was seen in vaccine recipients than in placebo recipients. Possible underestimation of total T cell responses by the TCR breadth and depth analyses was noted.

Trimming left V 4 bases short and J 2 bases short, with 8 bases between. The germline gives CDR1 WNHNN, CDR2 SYGVQD (reference sequence). The CDR3 runs 13 residues. The TCR was taken from a human donor who had recovered from COVID-19. The specimen was peripheral blood, collected after recovery from COVID-19. The chain has TRBV10-1 and TRBJ1-2, with D perhaps TRBD1 (6 bases). Here the CDR3 reads CASSVGQNYGYTF. The CDR3 DNA follows: TGCGCCAGCAGTGTAGGACAGAACTATGGCTACACCTTC.